This TCR beta chain appears in the sequencing data of a study of cytomegalovirus exposure and HLA in healthy donors. The CDR3 covers 11 residues. Trimming left V 6 bases short and J 7 bases short, with 9 bases between. Germline V gene data show CDR1 as SNHLY and CDR2 as FYNNEI. The primer mix had 60 Vbeta and 13 Jbeta primers. Sequencing used immunoSEQ multiplex PCR; TCRdb keeps in-frame clones, though not all of them. Across around 40,000 clones, the top ten clones capture about 9.2% of the sample. The rearrangement links TRBV2 to TRBJ1-2, with D possibly matching TRBD1 (6 bases). This TCR was recovered from a man aged 35 to 55 in good health and CMV-seropositive. Specimen: PBMCs. The CDR3 sequence: CASSHRVGYTF. In DNA, the CDR3 is TGTGCCAGCAGCCACAGGGTTGGCTACACCTTC.